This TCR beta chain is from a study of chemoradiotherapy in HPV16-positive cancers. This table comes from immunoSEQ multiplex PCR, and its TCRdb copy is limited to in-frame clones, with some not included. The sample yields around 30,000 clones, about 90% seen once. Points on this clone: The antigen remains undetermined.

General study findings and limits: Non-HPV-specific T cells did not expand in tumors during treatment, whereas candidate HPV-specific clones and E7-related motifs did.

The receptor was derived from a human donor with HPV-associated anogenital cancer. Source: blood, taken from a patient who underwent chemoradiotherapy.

In DNA form, the CDR3 reads TGTGCCAGCAGCTTAGGGGTGGTGAACTATGGCTACACCTTC. It translates to CASSLGVVNYGYTF. The genes are TRBV7-2 and TRBJ1-2; D not certain. The CDR3 is 14 amino acids. Germline-derived CDR1 and CDR2 are SGHTA and FQGNSA. The V and J ends lost 1 base and 2 bases respectively, with 8 bases between them.